This TCR beta chain is from a study of blood T cell repertoires in COVID-19. The CDR3 is made up of 16 amino acids. Germline V gene lookup returns CDR1 MNHEY and CDR2 SMNVEV (reference sequence). Trimming left V 0 bases short and J 0 bases short, with 9 bases between. Measured with immunoSEQ multiplex PCR; TCRdb has only the in-frame clones, and not every one. The data hold a few hundred thousand clones, with around 86% observed a single time. The origin of this receptor is a young man with active or convalescent COVID-19. The specimen was peripheral blood. The chain carries TRBV27 and TRBJ2-1; D perhaps matches TRBD2 (6 bases). This chain's CDR3 is CASSLSGGISYNEQFF. DNA for the CDR3: TGTGCCAGCAGTTTATCCGGCGGGATCTCCTACAATGAGCAGTTCTTC.